Included here is one T cell receptor (beta chain) sequence, with context. Unsorted whole blood yielded blood RNA, and germline DNA was extracted as well. This sample was taken from a study of tumor-infiltrating lymphocytes in primary liver carcinoma. Study-wide context: Tumors were stage T1-T3 N0M0, about 4 to 10 cm across.

The researchers produced TCR beta cDNA from about 510 ng total RNA with a constant-region primer. Three nested multiplex PCR rounds, a slightly modified ARM-PCR method, built the TCR beta libraries. Researchers ran the first two PCR rounds for approximately 9 cycles each with TRBV1-TRBV30 forward primers and a C-beta reverse primer. TCRdb used MiXCR to reprocess the multiplex PCR reads, holding one entry per CDR3 protein. Counted here are 250,000 to 400,000 distinct CDR3 sequences, 65% occurring once; the ten biggest clones make up roughly 9%. Germline loops: CDR1 KGHDR, CDR2 SFDVKD. The CDR3 is 15 amino acids. V lost 3 bases and J 3 bases, leaving 12 bases between the germline ends.

The TCR sequence derives from a middle-aged man with primary liver carcinoma and hepatitis B virus infection. The V call is TRBV24-1, the J call TRBJ2-3; perhaps D is TRBD1 or TRBD2 (5 bases each). The sample was peripheral blood. The CDR3 here is CATSDRVGATDTQYF. CDR3 nucleotides: TGTGCCACCAGTGATCGGGTCGGGGCAACAGATACGCAGTATTTT.